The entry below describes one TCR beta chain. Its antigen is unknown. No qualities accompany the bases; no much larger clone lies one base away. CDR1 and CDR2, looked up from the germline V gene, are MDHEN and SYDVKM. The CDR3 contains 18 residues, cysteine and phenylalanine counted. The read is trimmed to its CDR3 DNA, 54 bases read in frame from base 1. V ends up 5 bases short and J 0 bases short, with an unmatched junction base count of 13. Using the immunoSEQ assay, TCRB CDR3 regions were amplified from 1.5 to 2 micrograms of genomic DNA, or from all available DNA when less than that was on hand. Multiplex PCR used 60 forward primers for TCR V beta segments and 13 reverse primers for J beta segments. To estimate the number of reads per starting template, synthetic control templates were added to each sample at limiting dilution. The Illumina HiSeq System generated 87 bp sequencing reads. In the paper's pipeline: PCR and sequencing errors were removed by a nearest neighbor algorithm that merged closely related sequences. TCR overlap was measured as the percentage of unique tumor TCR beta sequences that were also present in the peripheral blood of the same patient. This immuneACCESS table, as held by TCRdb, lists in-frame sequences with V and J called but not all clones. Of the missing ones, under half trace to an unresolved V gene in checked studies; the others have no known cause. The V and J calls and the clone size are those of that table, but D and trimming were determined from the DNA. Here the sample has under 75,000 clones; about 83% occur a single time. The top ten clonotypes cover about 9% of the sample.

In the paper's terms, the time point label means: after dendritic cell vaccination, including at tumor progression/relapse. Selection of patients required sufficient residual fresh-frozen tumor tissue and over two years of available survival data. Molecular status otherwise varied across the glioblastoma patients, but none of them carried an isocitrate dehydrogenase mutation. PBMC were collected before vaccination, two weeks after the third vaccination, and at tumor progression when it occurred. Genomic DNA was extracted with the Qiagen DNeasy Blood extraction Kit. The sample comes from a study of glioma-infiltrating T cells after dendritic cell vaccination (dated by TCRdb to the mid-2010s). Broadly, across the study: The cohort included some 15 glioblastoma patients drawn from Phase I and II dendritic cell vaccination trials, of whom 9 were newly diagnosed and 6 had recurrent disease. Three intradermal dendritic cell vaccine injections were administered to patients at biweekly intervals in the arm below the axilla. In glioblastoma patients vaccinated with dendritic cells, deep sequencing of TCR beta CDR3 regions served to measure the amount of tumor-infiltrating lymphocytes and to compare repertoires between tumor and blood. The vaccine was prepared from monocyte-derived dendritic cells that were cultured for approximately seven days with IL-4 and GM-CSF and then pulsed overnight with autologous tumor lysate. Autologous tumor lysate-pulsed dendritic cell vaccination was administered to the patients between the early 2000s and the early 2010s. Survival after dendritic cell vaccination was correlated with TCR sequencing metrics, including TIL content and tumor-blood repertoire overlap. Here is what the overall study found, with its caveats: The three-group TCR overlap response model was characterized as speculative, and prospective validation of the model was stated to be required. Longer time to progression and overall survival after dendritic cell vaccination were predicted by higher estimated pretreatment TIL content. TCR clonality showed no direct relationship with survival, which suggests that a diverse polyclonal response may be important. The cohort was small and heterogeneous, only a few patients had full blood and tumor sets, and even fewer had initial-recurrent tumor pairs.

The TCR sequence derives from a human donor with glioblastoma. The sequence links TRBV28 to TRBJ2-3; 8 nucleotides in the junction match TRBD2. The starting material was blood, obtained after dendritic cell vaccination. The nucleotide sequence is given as TGTGCCAGCAGTCCCACGGGACTAGGGGCATATAGCACAGATACGCAGTATTTT. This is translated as CASSPTGLGAYSTDTQYF. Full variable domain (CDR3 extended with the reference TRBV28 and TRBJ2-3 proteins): DVKVTQSSRYLVKRTGEKVFLECVQDMDHENMFWYRQDPGLGLRLIYFSYDVKMKEKGDIPEGYSVSREKKERFSLILESASTNQTSMYLCASSPTGLGAYSTDTQYFGPGTRLTVL.